Listed here are 21 T cell receptor beta chains from one sample, sequenced in a study of CD8+CD57+ T cells in acquired aplastic anemia. The template for TCR beta VDJ and CDR3 sequence profiling was genomic DNA. TCRdb fed the reads into MiXCR, producing one record per CDR3 protein. The table has some 200,000 distinct CDR3 sequences, about 37% seen once. What was sequenced was sorted CD4+, CD8+, or CD8+CD57+ T cells (not recorded which) from PBMCs. These receptors were obtained from a human donor in good health, serving as a control.

This clonotype was observed many times. V usage is TRBV5-1 and J usage is TRBJ1-2, with a weak D call TRBD1 (5 bases). Between the trimmed V and J ends, which lost 2 bases and 4 bases, there was a span of 18 bases. Germline loops: CDR1 SGHRS, CDR2 YFSETQ. This CDR3 is 16 amino acids long. The CDR3 nucleotides are TGCGCCAGCAGCTTTTCGGGTGAGGGGACCGCCTATGGCTACACCTTC. It yields the protein CASSFSGEGTAYGYTF.

The chain uses TRBV20-1 and TRBJ2-1; perhaps TRBD2 as D (5 bases). V lost 0 bases to trimming and J lost 7 bases, with 16 bases between them. CDR1 DFQATT and CDR2 SNEGSKA come from the germline V gene (reference sequence). The CDR3 sequence is 15 residues long. CDR3 in DNA: TGCAGTGCTAGAGATCCTAGGACTCCCGGAAATGAGCAGTTCTTC. It yields the protein CSARDPRTPGNEQFF.

In this sample, this clonotype turned up many times. The V call is TRBV2, the J call TRBJ2-7; D is possibly TRBD2 (5 bases). The CDR3 length is 14 residues. Germline V CDR1 and CDR2: SNHLY, FYNNEI. The ends were cut back, 4 bases at V and 0 bases at J, with 10 bases in the middle. CDR3 region: CASSVERNSYEQYF. CDR3 sequence (DNA): TGTGCCAGCAGTGTGGAGCGGAACTCCTACGAGCAGTACTTC. The full variable domain, with the rest looked up from reference TRBV2 and TRBJ2-7, is EPEVTQTPSHQVTQMGQEVILRCVPISNHLYFYWYRQILGQKVEFLVSFYNNEISEKSEIFDDQFSVERPDGSNFTLKIRSTKLEDSAMYFCASSVERNSYEQYFGPGTRLTVT.

This clonotype was counted once. The rearrangement uses TRBV5-1 and TRBJ2-7; 8 bases line up with TRBD1. The germline V gene has CDR1 SGHRS and CDR2 YFSETQ. V shed 5 bases and J 0 bases; nucleotides not matched to a gene: 1. The CDR3 runs 13 residues. CDR3 amino acids: CASRDRASYEQYF. The CDR3 bases are TGCGCCAGCAGGGACAGGGCCTCCTACGAGCAGTACTTC.

This clonotype was seen at least ten times. This chain uses TRBV12-3 or TRBV12-4 with TRBJ1-2; 9 bases agree with TRBD1. This CDR3 spans 14 amino acids. V was pared by 5 bases and J by 2 bases, with 3 bases of the junction left unmatched. CDR3 DNA sequence: TGTGCCAGCAGTGGCGGGACAGGGAACTATGGCTACACCTTC. Translation gives CASSGGTGNYGYTF.

This clonotype was found many times. This chain links TRBV9 with TRBJ2-7; no clear D. The V end was cut by 0 bases, the J end by 5 bases, with 3 bases between. Germline lookup yields CDR1 SGDLS and CDR2 YYNGEE. This CDR3 region has 11 residues. The CDR3 here is CASSVGDEQYF. The CDR3 DNA follows: TGTGCCAGCAGCGTAGGAGACGAGCAGTACTTC.

This clonotype has ten or more counts. The J gene is TRBJ1-1, the V gene TRBV12-5, with a possible D match to TRBD1 (5 bases). This CDR3 contains 15 residues. Per the germline V gene, CDR1 is LGHNT and CDR2 is FRNRAP. With 6 bases removed from V and 7 bases from J, the gap between germline ends came to 21 bases. CDR3 loop: CASGLGMRGGGEAFF. Here the CDR3 DNA reads TGTGCTAGTGGCCTTGGTATGAGGGGCGGGGGTGAAGCTTTCTTT. Combining the CDR3 with reference TRBV12-5 and TRBJ1-1 gives the whole variable domain DARVTQTPRHKVTEMGQEVTMRCQPILGHNTVFWYRQTMMQGLELLAYFRNRAPLDDSGMPKDRFSAEMPDATLATLKIQPSEPRDSAVYFCASGLGMRGGGEAFFGQGTRLTVV.

This clonotype was found many times. The J gene is TRBJ2-3, the V gene TRBV5-1; D unclear. This CDR3 has 12 amino acids. Trimming took 2 bases from V and 2 from J, leaving 3 bases between them. Germline V gene sequence: CDR1 SGHRS, CDR2 YFSETQ. The CDR3 DNA is TGCGCCAGCAGCTTTGACACAGATACGCAGTATTTT. Protein sequence: CASSFDTDTQYF.

This clonotype occurred a few times. This chain uses TRBV5-6 with TRBJ1-1; possible D gene TRBD1, 5 bases. Germline loops: CDR1 SGHDT, CDR2 YYEEEE. This CDR3 spans 14 amino acids. The V end was cut by 3 bases, the J end by 0 bases, with 9 bases between. In DNA form, the CDR3 reads TGTGCCAGCAGCTCCGGGACCTTGAACACTGAAGCTTTCTTT. It specifies CASSSGTLNTEAFF.

This clonotype has ten or more counts. This chain joins TRBV19 and TRBJ1-5; D remains ambiguous. Germline CDR1 LNHDA, CDR2 SQIVND (reference sequence). This CDR3 has 14 amino acids. V was cut by 1 base and J by 0 bases, with 4 bases left in between. The chain's CDR3 is CASSIVGSNQPQHF. The CDR3 bases are TGTGCCAGTAGTATAGTAGGTAGCAATCAGCCCCAGCATTTT.

This clonotype was counted many times. DNA of the CDR3: TGCGCCAGCAGCTGGGCAGATAGGTACCAAGAGACCCAGTACTTC. Protein product: CASSWADRYQETQYF. V gene TRBV4-1 combines with J gene TRBJ2-5, with no clear D. CDR1 and CDR2 from the germline V gene are MGHRA and YSYEKL. Trimming took off 5 bases at V and 0 bases at J, with 13 bases between the two ends. The CDR3 sequence is 15 residues long.

The sample holds many counts of this clonotype. The V gene is TRBV2, the J gene TRBJ1-2, with 8 bases matching TRBD1. CDR1 is SNHLY, CDR2 FYNNEI, per germline. J was trimmed by 4 bases and V by 7 bases; bases with no gene match: 2. The CDR3 extends over 12 amino acids. CDR3: CASKGQAYGYTF. Here the CDR3 DNA reads TGTGCCAGCAAGGGACAGGCCTATGGCTACACCTTC.

This clonotype was observed a few times. This may be a read error: a much more frequent sequence differs by one nucleotide. This rearrangement joins TRBV11-1 to TRBJ2-7; tentatively, D is TRBD1 (6 bases). The V gene's germline CDR1 is SGHAT and CDR2 FQDESV (reference sequence). The length of the CDR3 is 15 residues. The CDR3 sequence is CASSAGVTVTYVQYF. The CDR3 nucleotides read TGTGCCAGCAGCGCAGGGGTGACAGTCACCTACGTGCAGTACTTC. The full variable domain, completed using reference TRBV11-1 and TRBJ2-7, is EAEVAQSPRYKITEKSQAVAFWCDPISGHATLYWYRQILGQGPELLVQFQDESVVDDSQLPKDRFSAERLKGVDSTLKIQPAELGDSAMYLCASSAGVTVTYVQYFGPGTRLTVT.

In regard to this clonotype: This may be a read error: a much more frequent sequence differs by one nucleotide. V usage is TRBV7-2 and J usage is TRBJ2-7, with 10 bases lining up with TRBD1. The CDR3 loop spans 15 amino acids. CDR1 and CDR2 (germline): SGHTA, FQGNSA. CDR3 protein: CASGFPDRGGYEQYF. CDR3 bases: TGTGCCAGCGGCTTCCCGGACAGGGGGGGCTACGAGCAGTACTTC.

This clonotype came up a few times. The J gene is TRBJ2-7, the V gene TRBV7-8; D is unclear. The V gene lost 1 base and the J gene lost 7 bases, with 20 bases spanning the gap. Per the germline V gene, CDR1 is SGHVS and CDR2 is FQNEAQ. The CDR3 contains 16 residues. CDR3 nucleotides: TGTGCCAGCAGCTTAGATAGAGATATGGGTATTTGGGAGCAGTACTTC. It is translated as CASSLDRDMGIWEQYF.

V is TRBV7-2 and J is TRBJ2-5; TRBD2 is a possible D gene (6 bases). CDR3 length equals 15 residues. V was shortened by 0 bases and J by 5 bases, with 13 bases between the two germline ends. CDR1 and CDR2 (germline): SGHTA, FQGNSA. Here the CDR3 reads CASSLARGFLETQYF. The CDR3 DNA follows: TGTGCCAGCAGCTTAGCCCGGGGGTTCCTCGAGACCCAGTACTTC.

In the case of this clonotype: A much larger clone differs from this one at a single base, so this may be a read error. J is TRBJ1-1 and V is TRBV7-8, with TRBD1 identical over 7 bases. The CDR3 runs 15 residues. The germline V gene encodes CDR1 SGHVS and CDR2 FQNEAQ. Written as DNA, the CDR3 is TGTGCCAGCGGCTTAGATCCCCCGGGACAGAGAGAAGCTTTCTTT. This sequence encodes CASGLDPPGQREAFF.

The chain combines TRBV7-9 with TRBJ2-7; D might be TRBD1 (6 bases). The CDR3 consists of 15 residues. Trimming left V 4 bases short and J 0 bases short, with 13 bases between. Germline assignment: CDR1 SEHNR and CDR2 FQNEAQ (reference sequence). The CDR3, as DNA: TGTGCCAGCAGCTCCCCCTTGGACAGCTCCTACGAGCAGTACTTC. Translating it yields CASSSPLDSSYEQYF.

In its sample, this clonotype was seen many times. CDR3: CASSPGPQETQYF. CDR3 sequence (DNA): TGTGCCAGCAGCCCGGGACCTCAAGAGACCCAGTACTTC. The V and J genes are TRBV7-6 and TRBJ2-5; the D gene could be TRBD1 or TRBD2 (5 bases each). The V end was cut by 5 bases, the J end by 2 bases, with 9 bases between. The CDR3 has 13 amino acids. Germline V CDR1 and CDR2: SGHVS, FNYEAQ. The variable domain in full, completed from reference TRBV7-6 and TRBJ2-5, reads GAGVSQSPRYKVTKRGQDVALRCDPISGHVSLYWYRQALGQGPEFLTYFNYEAQQDKSGLPNDRFSAERPEGSISTLTIQRTEQRDSAMYRCASSPGPQETQYFGPGTRLLVL.

V usage is TRBV20-1 and J usage is TRBJ2-2; 10 positions agree with TRBD2. This CDR3 contains 14 residues. The germline gives CDR1 DFQATT, CDR2 SNEGSKA (reference sequence). The trim removed 6 bases at V and 1 base at J, leaving 2 bases unmatched. This CDR3 is CSALAGGNTGELFF. CDR3 nucleotide sequence: TGCAGTGCCTTAGCGGGAGGGAACACCGGGGAGCTGTTTTTT.

The chain carries TRBV9 and TRBJ2-7; D gene ambiguous. V shed 5 bases and J shed 2 bases, with 8 bases lying between them. This CDR3 spans 12 amino acids. The V gene's germline CDR1 is SGDLS and CDR2 YYNGEE. CDR3 region: CASSSFTYEQYF. The CDR3 coding sequence is TGTGCCAGCAGTTCTTTCACCTACGAGCAGTACTTC.